Detailed here is one T cell receptor beta chain. What it binds is not known. This record comes from a study of CD8 T cells in Susac syndrome. After extraction with the RNeasy kit, roughly 0.45 to 1 ug of the RNA was reverse transcribed using random hexamers. Amplification of TCR beta CDR3 by immunoSEQ multiplex PCR spanned 54 Vbeta and 13 Jbeta. TCRdb re-called the immunoSEQ multiplex PCR reads through MiXCR, storing one row per CDR3 protein. The data contain approximately 120,000 distinct CDR3 sequences, around 94% of them seen just once; the ten biggest clones take up 0.087%. Study-wide results and caveats: The authors acknowledged that their TCR sequencing and HLA analysis involved a relatively small number of individuals.

This CDR3 has 13 amino acids. V trimming: 5 bases; J trimming: 2 bases; junction bases outside the gene matches: 4. Looked up from germline, CDR1 is DFQATT and CDR2 is SNEGSKA (reference sequence). The sample was CD4+ T cells from PBMCs. The TCR sequence derives from a human donor in good health. V gene TRBV20-1 combines with J gene TRBJ2-7; 9 bases are shared with TRBD1. CDR3: CSALDRGTYEQYF. Written as DNA, the CDR3 is TGCAGTGCTCTGGACAGGGGAACCTACGAGCAGTACTTC.